This TCR beta chain was sequenced during a study of T cells after somatic rescue of genetic block. Trimming took 0 bases from V and 9 from J; bases not matched to a gene: 10. The germline V gene encodes CDR1 SGHNT and CDR2 YYREEE (reference sequence). The CDR3 is 16 amino acids. Profiled with immunoSEQ multiplex PCR; TCRdb holds only in-frame clones, not every one. The table lists roughly 51,000 clones, about 96% of them singletons. The gene calls are TRBV5-4 and TRBJ2-7, with TRBD2 identical over 12 bases. The source material was peripheral blood mononuclear cells (PBMCs). This clonotype was obtained from a child under two years old. For the CDR3, the DNA is TGTGCCAGCAGCTTGGAAGGGGCTAGCGGGAGGGCCGGGCAGTACTTC. Translation gives CASSLEGASGRAGQYF.